The table lists the clone carrying this T cell receptor beta chain with a few counts. The sample is drawn from a study of T cells in Graves' hyperthyroidism and ophthalmopathy. Across the whole study: Any treatment followed the collection of peripheral blood at initial diagnosis.

Among the patients, aged 18 to 65, hyperthyroidism was newly diagnosed and had lasted under 2 months. Orbital computed tomography, thyroid ultrasound, serum thyroxine and TRAb, and clinical symptoms together informed the diagnoses. What was amplified from RNA transcripts were TCR beta CDR3 regions. Carried out on the TCR CDR3, a first-round RT-PCR used the HTBI primer set. TCRdb reprocessed the multiplex PCR reads with MiXCR, giving one entry per CDR3 protein. The repertoire includes about 210,000 distinct CDR3 sequences, 17% of them detected once, and approximately 50% sits in the top ten. CDR3 size: 15 residues. Germline-derived CDR1 and CDR2 are LNHDA and SQIVND (reference sequence). V was shortened by 2 bases and J by 2 bases, with 12 bases between the two germline ends.

V and J are TRBV19 and TRBJ1-1; the D gene is possibly TRBD1 (5 bases). The sequence was collected from a man aged 45-65 years with Graves' hyperthyroidism. Sequencing was done on a sample of blood. DNA for the CDR3: TGTGCCAGTAGTATAAGGGGCGGGGGTAACACTGAAGCTTTCTTT. Translated, it gives CASSIRGGGNTEAFF.